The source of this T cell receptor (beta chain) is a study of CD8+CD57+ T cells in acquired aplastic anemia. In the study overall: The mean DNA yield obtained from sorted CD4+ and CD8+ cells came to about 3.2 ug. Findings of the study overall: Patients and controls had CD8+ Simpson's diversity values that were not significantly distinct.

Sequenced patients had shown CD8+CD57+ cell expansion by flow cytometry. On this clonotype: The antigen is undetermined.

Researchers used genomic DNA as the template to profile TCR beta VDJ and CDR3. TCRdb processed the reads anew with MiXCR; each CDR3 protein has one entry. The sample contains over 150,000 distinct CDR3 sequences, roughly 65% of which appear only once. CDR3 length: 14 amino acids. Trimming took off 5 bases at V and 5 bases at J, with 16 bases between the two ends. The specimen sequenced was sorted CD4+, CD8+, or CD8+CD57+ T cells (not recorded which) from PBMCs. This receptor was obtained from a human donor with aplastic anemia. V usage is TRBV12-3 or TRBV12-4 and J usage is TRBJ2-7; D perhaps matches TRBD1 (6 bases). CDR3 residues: CASSPRTVRHEQYF. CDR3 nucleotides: TGTGCCAGCAGTCCCCGGACAGTAAGGCACGAGCAGTACTTC.